This TCR beta chain was obtained from a study of shared clonotypes between healthy human individuals. Whole-study findings and limits: Though the depth was large, rarefaction showed that sorted-subset sequencing was incomplete. Estimated richness values were generally larger in naive subsets than in memory subsets.

As to this clone: Antigen specificity is unknown.

V was shortened by 0 bases and J by 2 bases, with 7 bases between the two germline ends. Looked up from germline, CDR1 is MDHEN and CDR2 is SYDVKM. CDR3 size: 14 residues. Positively selected for CCR7, the CD45RO-negative cells used as naive CD8 cells excluded terminally differentiated effector memory CD45RA+ cells. Donors were healthy HIV-negative adults without recent acute infections or vaccinations. Sequencing used immunoSEQ multiplex PCR; TCRdb keeps in-frame clones, though not all of them. The sample yields around 2,000,000 clones, about 93% seen once. The sequence came from a man younger than 35 in good health. Some clones in this sample may be carry-over from other donors' samples. This chain links TRBV28 with TRBJ2-5; D call uncertain. Specimen: naive CD8+ T cells from PBMCs. The CDR3 DNA follows: TGTGCCAGCAGTTTATGGAAACTACAAGAGACCCAGTACTTC. It codes for CASSLWKLQETQYF. The variable domain in full, with the rest retrieved from reference TRBV28 and TRBJ2-5, is DVKVTQSSRYLVKRTGEKVFLECVQDMDHENMFWYRQDPGLGLRLIYFSYDVKMKEKGDIPEGYSVSREKKERFSLILESASTNQTSMYLCASSLWKLQETQYFGPGTRLLVL.